The source of this T cell receptor (beta chain) is a study of T cell responses to AZD1222 COVID-19 vaccine. General study findings and limits: The sample set comprised mostly white British donors with more females, and clonal diversity was possibly underestimated. Across spike, vaccine-associated CD4 TCRs were found, dominant at 160-218 and 743-854. AZD1222 recipients seropositive at baseline numbered only 5 to 7. A rise in Spike-specific TCR breadth and depth followed two AZD1222 doses.

The CDR3 loop spans 13 amino acids. V was pared by 4 bases and J by 3 bases, with 7 bases between. Germline CDR1 and CDR2: SGHTA and FQGNSA. About this clone itself: The antigen is undetermined.

Clones were read by immunoSEQ multiplex PCR, and TCRdb kept only the in-frame ones, dropping some. The repertoire holds fewer than 250,000 clones, with roughly 91% as singletons. The clonotype comes from an adult in good health. The material sequenced was peripheral blood, taken on day 0 of MenACWY control vaccination. This rearrangement joins TRBV7-2 to TRBJ1-5; D is unclear. The CDR3 DNA follows: TGTGCCAGCAGCTCTAAATCCAATCAGCCCCAGCATTTT. Amino acids: CASSSKSNQPQHF.